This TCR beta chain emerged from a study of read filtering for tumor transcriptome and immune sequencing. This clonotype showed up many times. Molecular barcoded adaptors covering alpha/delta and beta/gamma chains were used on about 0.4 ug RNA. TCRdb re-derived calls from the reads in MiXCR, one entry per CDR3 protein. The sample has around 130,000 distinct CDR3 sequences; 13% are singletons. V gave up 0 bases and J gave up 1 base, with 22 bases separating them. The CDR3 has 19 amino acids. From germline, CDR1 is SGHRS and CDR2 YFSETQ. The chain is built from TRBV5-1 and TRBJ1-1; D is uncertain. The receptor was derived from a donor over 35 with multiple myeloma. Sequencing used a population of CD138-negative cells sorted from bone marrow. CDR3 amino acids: CASSLGLGTSQRTNTEAFF. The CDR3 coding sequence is TGCGCCAGCAGCTTGGGACTCGGCACAAGTCAACGGACGAACACTGAAGCTTTCTTT.